Listed here is a single T cell receptor beta chain. The antigen is not known. The germline gives CDR1 MDHEN, CDR2 SYDVKM. The CDR3 loop spans 16 amino acids. The ends lost 6 bases at V and 5 bases at J; junction bases unmatched: 8. PCR was performed using 60 Vbeta and 13 Jbeta primers. Profiling relied on immunoSEQ multiplex PCR, and the TCRdb table lists in-frame clones only, not all of them. Counted here are 95,000 to 150,000 clones, roughly 80% occurring once; the ten biggest clones make up approximately 0.24%. The data are from a study of cytomegalovirus exposure and HLA in healthy donors. Whole-study results and caveats: Immune exposure was documented only through CMV serostatus.

Sequencing input: PBMCs. The chain joins TRBV28 to TRBJ2-1; TRBD2 agrees at 12 bases. This sequence originates from a man aged 45-65 years in good health and CMV-seronegative. The CDR3 DNA sequence: TGTGCCAGCAGGGGACCTAGCGGGAGGGGGGACAATGAGCAGTTCTTC. Translation gives CASRGPSGRGDNEQFF.